This paragraph covers one T cell receptor (beta chain) sequence. V lost 4 bases to trimming and J lost 9 bases, with 10 bases between them. Germline-derived CDR1 and CDR2 are MGHRA and YSYEKL. The CDR3 loop spans 12 amino acids. This sample is drawn from a study of cytotoxic CD8 clonotypes in ibrutinib-treated CLL. Using immunoSEQ multiplex PCR, the repertoire was profiled, and TCRdb retains in-frame clones only, with some absent. The sample consists of approximately 340,000 clones, over 55% of them appearing once. The clonotype comes from a human donor with chronic lymphocytic leukemia. The sequenced sample was PBMCs, obtained after 36 months of ibrutinib treatment. The chain joins TRBV4-1 to TRBJ2-1; a possible D gene is TRBD2 (5 bases). The CDR3 region has the DNA TGCGCCAGCAGCCCCCGGGGTGGTGAGCAGTTCTTC. Its protein product is CASSPRGGEQFF.